These 19 T cell receptor beta chains came from one sample sequenced in a study of shared clonotypes between healthy human individuals. Assay used: immunoSEQ multiplex PCR; TCRdb lists only in-frame clones, some missing. This sample carries 400,000 to 500,000 clones, 60% to 85% of them seen once, and the ten largest clones take 13%. What was sequenced was PBMCs. All receptors derive from a woman aged 40 to 50 in good health. Some clones in this sample may be carry-over from other donors' samples.

This chain joins TRBV19 and TRBJ2-7, with D perhaps TRBD2 (5 bases). The CDR3 contains 14 residues. The germline V gene has CDR1 LNHDA and CDR2 SQIVND (reference sequence). Trimming cost V 3 bases and J 0 bases, with 9 bases left between them. This CDR3 is CASSIVDSSYEQYF. CDR3 bases: TGTGCCAGTAGTATCGTGGACTCCTCCTACGAGCAGTACTTC.

On this clone itself: A read error likely explains this, since a far larger clone differs by one base. This same CDR3 is encoded by further DNA sequences in the sample. The chain joins TRBV4-1 to TRBJ1-2, with TRBD1 as a possible D gene (6 bases). The CDR3 length is 14 residues. Germline CDR1 and CDR2: MGHRA and YSYEKL. CDR3 region: CASSPGQMNYGYTF. The CDR3 coding sequence is TGCGCCAGCAGCCCCGGACAGATGAACTACGGCTACACCTTC.

The J gene is TRBJ2-7, the V gene TRBV4-1, with 8 bases matching TRBD1. The CDR3 sequence is 14 residues long. V dropped 4 bases and J dropped 3; count of bases not matched to a gene: 5. Germline-derived CDR1 and CDR2 are MGHRA and YSYEKL. The CDR3 region is CASSPGQGYYEQYF. Written as DNA, the CDR3 is TGCGCCAGCAGCCCAGGACAGGGTTACTACGAGCAGTACTTC.

The chain joins TRBV28 to TRBJ2-5, with a tentative D call TRBD2 (6 bases). The germline CDR1 and CDR2 sequences are MDHEN and SYDVKM. The CDR3 totals 14 residues. V lost 3 bases and J 5 bases, leaving 13 bases between the germline ends. The CDR3 nucleotides read TGTGCCAGCAGTTTTGGGACTCCCGAGGAGACCCAGTACTTC. This codes for CASSFGTPEETQYF.

This clone was observed at least ten times. V and J are TRBV28 and TRBJ2-7, with 9 bases fitting TRBD1. There are 14 residues in the CDR3. CDR1 MDHEN and CDR2 SYDVKM come from the germline V gene. V gave up 6 bases and J gave up 2 bases; unmatched junction bases: 5. CDR3 nucleotides: TGTGCCAGCAGAGCAAGGACAGGGGCCTACGAGCAGTACTTC. Its protein product is CASRARTGAYEQYF.

The chain carries TRBV5-1 and TRBJ2-3; 14 bases align to TRBD2. The germline V gene encodes CDR1 SGHRS and CDR2 YFSETQ. Trimming at V came to 7 bases and at J to 5 bases, leaving 9 bases not matched to a gene. This CDR3 has 16 amino acids. This chain's CDR3 is CASVPGLAGAVDTQYF. DNA for the CDR3: TGCGCCAGCGTCCCGGGACTAGCGGGAGCAGTAGATACGCAGTATTTT.

The rearrangement links TRBV2 to TRBJ1-2; TRBD1 matches at 7 bases. Germline CDR1 reads SNHLY; CDR2 reads FYNNEI. The CDR3 length is 14 residues. J was trimmed by 4 bases and V by 7 bases; bases with no gene match: 9. The chain's CDR3 is CASTRTEGAYGYTF. The CDR3 DNA reads TGTGCCAGCACCCGGACCGAGGGGGCCTATGGCTACACCTTC.

The chain carries TRBV5-1 and TRBJ2-2; 8 positions agree with TRBD1. The CDR3 covers 16 residues. V shed 6 bases, J shed 0 bases, and the junction held 7 bases outside the gene matches. In germline, CDR1 is SGHRS, CDR2 YFSETQ. This CDR3 reads CASKTGDRTNTGELFF. CDR3 DNA sequence: TGCGCCAGCAAGACAGGGGACAGAACGAACACCGGGGAGCTGTTTTTT. The full variable domain, completed using reference TRBV5-1 and TRBJ2-2, is KAGVTQTPRYLIKTRGQQVTLSCSPISGHRSVSWYQQTPGQGLQFLFEYFSETQRNKGNFPGRFSGRQFSNSRSEMNVSTLELGDSALYLCASKTGDRTNTGELFFGEGSRLTVL.

This clone is a singleton in its sample. At one of its ends the junction is not consistent with the germline gene, which may arise from a read error. The gene calls are TRBV10-3 and TRBJ2-5, with D possibly being TRBD1 (5 bases). Judging by the DNA end, TRBJ2-7 fits better; the J call may be wrong. The CDR3 has 14 amino acids. Germline lookup yields CDR1 ENHRY and CDR2 SYGVKD. The CDR3 sequence: CASSDKGSPSEQYF. The CDR3 DNA reads TGTGCCAGCAGTGACAAGGGGTCCCCCTCCGAGCAGTACTTC.

As regards this clone: A read error is possible here, since a much larger clone lies one base away. Other nucleotide sequences in the sample specify the same CDR3. The V gene is TRBV9, the J gene TRBJ2-3; D is undetermined. Germline V gene sequence: CDR1 SGDLS, CDR2 YYNGEE. V was pared by 0 bases and J by 1 base, with 0 bases between. The CDR3 is 12 residues long. CDR3 coding DNA: TGTGCCAGCAGCGTAGGCACAGATACGCAGTATTTT. As protein: CASSVGTDTQYF.

The rearrangement uses TRBV5-1 and TRBJ1-1; D not certain. V lost 2 bases to trimming and J lost 1 base, with 12 bases between them. From germline, CDR1 is SGHRS and CDR2 YFSETQ. The CDR3 is made up of 15 amino acids. CDR3 nucleotides: TGCGCCAGCAGCTTTCGTGGCCCCGCGAACACTGAAGCTTTCTTT. It yields the protein CASSFRGPANTEAFF.

This chain links TRBV29-1 with TRBJ2-7; 7 positions match TRBD2. V lost 1 base, J lost 3 bases, and 9 bases stayed unmatched. This CDR3 has 15 residues. Germline loops: CDR1 SQVTM, CDR2 ANQGSEA. The CDR3 sequence: CSVEAGGTVGYEQYF. CDR3 coding DNA: TGCAGCGTTGAAGCGGGAGGAACGGTAGGCTACGAGCAGTACTTC.

About this clone: This likely reflects a read error, since a far larger clone is one base away. Additional DNA sequences in this sample encode the identical CDR3. J is TRBJ2-5 and V is TRBV30; D call uncertain. Germline V gives CDR1 GTSNPN, CDR2 SVGIG (reference sequence). Trimming pared 3 bases from V and 5 bases from J, leaving 13 bases between. CDR3 length: 13 amino acids. The CDR3 region has the DNA TGTGCCTGGAGCGCCAACATTCGGGAGACCCAGTACTTC. Protein product: CAWSANIRETQYF.

As regards this clone: Possible read error: a much larger clone is one base away. The CDR3 is CATSVVGQPQHF. The CDR3 DNA reads TGTGCCACTAGCGTGGTGGGCCAGCCCCAGCATTTT. V gene TRBV27 combines with J gene TRBJ1-5, with D uncertain. Germline assignment: CDR1 MNHEY and CDR2 SMNVEV (reference sequence). CDR3 length: 12 amino acids. V lost 10 bases and J lost 7, with 14 bases in between.

The chain couples TRBV7-8 to TRBJ2-1, with TRBD2 matching 7 bases. CDR3 length equals 15 residues. J was trimmed by 2 bases and V by 5 bases; bases with no gene match: 6. CDR1 and CDR2 (germline): SGHVS, FQNEAQ. The CDR3 DNA reads TGTGCCAGCAGCCTTGCTAGCGGAGCCTACAATGAGCAGTTCTTC. Protein product: CASSLASGAYNEQFF.

The V and J genes are TRBV5-1 and TRBJ1-6; 7 bases are a match to TRBD1. V gave up 6 bases and J gave up 7 bases; unmatched junction bases: 7. CDR1 and CDR2 (germline): SGHRS, YFSETQ. The length of the CDR3 is 14 residues. CDR3 residues: CASTPSTGNSPLHF. DNA of the CDR3: TGCGCCAGCACACCGTCGACAGGGAATTCACCCCTCCACTTT. The whole variable domain, filled in from reference TRBV5-1 and TRBJ1-6, reads KAGVTQTPRYLIKTRGQQVTLSCSPISGHRSVSWYQQTPGQGLQFLFEYFSETQRNKGNFPGRFSGRQFSNSRSEMNVSTLELGDSALYLCASTPSTGNSPLHFGNGTRLTVT.

A note on this clone: Since a far larger clone is one base different, this is likely a read error. The gene calls are TRBV5-6 and TRBJ1-2; perhaps TRBD1 as D (6 bases). CDR3 size: 12 residues. Germline CDR1 is SGHDT and CDR2 is YYEEEE. The ends were cut back, 4 bases at V and 4 bases at J, with 8 bases in the middle. The CDR3 loop reads CASSRGAYGYTF. CDR3 nucleotide sequence: TGTGCCAGCAGCCGGGGGGCCTATGGCTACACCTTC. The whole variable domain, remainder taken from reference TRBV5-6 and TRBJ1-2, is DAGVTQSPTHLIKTRGQQVTLRCSPKSGHDTVSWYQQALGQGPQFIFQYYEEEERQRGNFPDRFSGHQFPNYSSELNVNALLLGDSALYLCASSRGAYGYTFGSGTRLTVV.

The V gene is TRBV5-1, the J gene TRBJ1-1; 7 bases are a match to TRBD1. The junction had 6 bases not matched to a gene; V was cut back by 0 bases and J by 7 bases. CDR1 and CDR2 from the germline V gene are SGHRS and YFSETQ. This CDR3 has 14 residues. The CDR3 DNA reads as TGCGCCAGCAGCTTGGATTGGACAGGAGGTGAAGCTTTCTTT. This codes for CASSLDWTGGEAFF.

This clone was recorded at least ten times. V is TRBV30 and J is TRBJ2-5; no reliable D call. CDR1 and CDR2 (germline): GTSNPN, SVGIG (reference sequence). This CDR3 spans 13 amino acids. V dropped 1 base and J dropped 2 bases, with 8 bases sitting between them. CDR3 residues: CAWSEYFQETQYF. In nucleotides, the CDR3 is TGTGCCTGGAGTGAATACTTTCAAGAGACCCAGTACTTC.